The TCR beta chain described here comes from a study of CD8 T cells in ankylosing spondylitis. V was pared by 0 bases and J by 0 bases, with 13 bases between. The CDR3 contains 18 residues. The germline V gene has CDR1 SGDLS and CDR2 YYNGEE. General observations from the study: Some motif variants were previously reported in reactive arthritis synovial fluid and blood. The study identified a TCR beta motif of roughly eight highly homologous variants that appeared characteristic of ankylosing spondylitis blood. The authors found the disease-linked clones to be CD8+ and relatively rare in peripheral blood.

Ten or more counts support this clonotype. The antigen remains undetermined. Library preparation for TCR beta used quantitative 5'-RACE with molecular barcodes. TCRdb reanalysed the 5' RACE reads using MiXCR and keeps one entry per CDR3 protein. This repertoire shows approximately 43,000 distinct CDR3 sequences, more than 3% found once; its top ten account for 3% to 4%. The chain has TRBV9 and TRBJ2-6; no reliable D call. Sequenced material: blood, either unsorted or a sorted T cell fraction (not recorded which). The sequence was obtained from a female donor with ankylosing spondylitis or in good health (not recorded which). CDR3 sequence: CASSVVGQFFSGANVLTF. The CDR3, as DNA: TGTGCCAGCAGCGTAGTAGGTCAGTTTTTCTCTGGGGCCAACGTCCTGACTTTC.